This entry features one T cell receptor (beta chain) sequence. Its matching antigen is unknown. Some clones are missing from TCRdb's copy, which holds only in-frame ones; the method was immunoSEQ multiplex PCR. The data show about 1 million clones, 75% to 85% seen once. The sample originates from a study of shared clonotypes between healthy human individuals. Study background: Three CD4 naive, three CD4 memory, two CD8 naive and one CD8 memory plate were used per donor. Whole-study findings and limits: The generation probabilities recorded for non-shared clonotypes fell below those of clonotypes shared by all four donors. Naive CD4 clonotypes overlapped across a handful of donors at roughly 4.5%.

The CDR3 is 14 residues long. Germline CDR1 and CDR2: SGHRS and YFSETQ. The V end lost 3 bases, the J end lost 1 base, and 10 bases lay between the germline ends. Partitioning of CD4+ cells yielded a CD45RA+ naive subset and a CD45RA-negative memory subset. The gene calls are TRBV5-1 and TRBJ1-2; D may be TRBD1 (6 bases). The sequencing sample was made of memory CD4+ T cells from PBMCs. The subset is: CD45RA-negative fraction. The clonotype comes from a man aged 18 to 35 in good health. Some clones in this sample may be carry-over from other donors' samples. CDR3 amino acids: CASSSGGFNYGYTF. CDR3 nucleotide sequence: TGCGCCAGCAGCTCTGGGGGCTTTAACTATGGCTACACCTTC. The full variable domain, completed using reference TRBV5-1 and TRBJ1-2, is KAGVTQTPRYLIKTRGQQVTLSCSPISGHRSVSWYQQTPGQGLQFLFEYFSETQRNKGNFPGRFSGRQFSNSRSEMNVSTLELGDSALYLCASSSGGFNYGYTFGSGTRLTVV.